A selection of T cell receptor beta chains follows, all from one sample in a study of cytomegalovirus exposure and HLA in healthy donors. TCRdb's copy holds only in-frame clones and misses some; the assay was immunoSEQ multiplex PCR. The data show 100,000 to 150,000 clones, with around four fifths seen just once and 10% to 12% held by the top ten. Sequences were obtained from PBMCs. The receptors were gathered from a male donor in good health and CMV-seropositive. The CDR3 runs from the conserved cysteine through the conserved F or W. D genes are given only for firm matches. Not all rows give a size; the values are once, few, many and, for expanded clones, a class.

j_call v_call d_call clone_size cdr3_aa cdr3_nt
TRBJ2-7 TRBV4-2 TRBD1 NA CASSRGQGGDEQYF TGTGCCAGCAGCCGAGGACAGGGCGGCGACGAGCAGTACTTC
TRBJ1-4 TRBV29-1 NA NA CSGGVGEKLFF TGCAGCGGGGGGGTAGGGGAAAAACTGTTTTTT
TRBJ1-2 TRBV27 NA once CASSRSWTKPNYGYTF TGTGCCAGCAGCCGAAGTTGGACAAAGCCTAACTATGGCTACACCTTC
TRBJ2-7 TRBV28 NA few CASSLGRGVKEQYF TGTGCCAGCAGTTTAGGCAGGGGAGTTAAAGAGCAGTACTTC
TRBJ2-3 TRBV9 NA NA CASSVGLITDTQYF TGTGCCAGCAGCGTAGGACTAATCACAGATACGCAGTATTTT
TRBJ2-1 TRBV6-1 NA NA CASSPYNEQFF TGTGCCAGCAGTCCGTACAATGAGCAGTTCTTC
TRBJ1-5 TRBV6-1 NA NA CASSEEVKGGYQPQHF TGTGCCAGCAGTGAAGAGGTGAAAGGGGGATATCAGCCCCAGCATTTT
TRBJ2-2 TRBV10-3 TRBD2 NA CAIRKGLAGNTGELFF TGTGCCATCAGAAAGGGACTAGCGGGGAACACCGGGGAGCTGTTTTTT
TRBJ1-1 TRBV19 TRBD1 NA CASTPGGMSSEAFF TGTGCCAGTACGCCAGGGGGGATGAGCTCTGAAGCTTTCTTT
TRBJ2-3 TRBV6-5 NA NA CASKVEGRDTQYF TGTGCCAGCAAGGTGGAGGGGAGGGATACGCAGTATTTT
TRBJ2-7 TRBV27 TRBD1 NA CASSYLDRGLYEQYF TGTGCCAGCAGTTACCTCGACAGGGGACTCTACGAGCAGTACTTC
TRBJ2-4 TRBV19 TRBD2 once CASSIGTSGAKNIQYF TGTGCCAGTAGTATCGGGACTAGCGGTGCCAAAAACATTCAGTACTTC
TRBJ2-7 TRBV19 NA NA CASSIVYRETSYEQYF TGTGCCAGTAGTATAGTTTACAGGGAGACCTCCTACGAGCAGTACTTC
TRBJ2-7 TRBV18 TRBD1 NA CASSSRDSTYEQYF TGTGCCAGCTCATCCCGGGACAGCACCTACGAGCAGTACTTC
TRBJ2-5 TRBV19 TRBD2 once CASSMGEAAGGSETQYF TGTGCCAGTAGTATGGGGGAGGCTGCGGGAGGTTCGGAGACCCAGTACTTC
TRBJ1-2 TRBV27 NA NA CASSLYGGGYGYTF TGTGCCAGCAGTTTATATGGGGGAGGCTATGGCTACACCTTC
TRBJ2-5 TRBV7-9 NA few CATWRSYQETQYF TGTGCCACCTGGAGGAGTTACCAAGAGACCCAGTACTTC
TRBJ2-7 TRBV4-2 TRBD2 once CASSQSAGDVNEQYF TGTGCCAGCAGCCAAAGCGCGGGAGACGTGAACGAGCAGTACTTC
TRBJ2-7 TRBV7-2 NA NA CASSPLGPGGRGNF TGTGCCAGCAGCCCTCTGGGGCCAGGTGGGAGGGGGAACTTC
TRBJ1-2 TRBV7-9 NA once CASSLVGADGYTF TGTGCCAGCAGCTTAGTAGGGGCCGATGGCTACACCTTC
TRBJ2-3 TRBV4-1 TRBD2 NA CASSQGSPLAGMTDTQYF TGCGCCAGCAGCCAAGGGTCCCCTCTAGCGGGGATGACAGATACGCAGTATTTT
TRBJ2-3 TRBV11-2 NA NA CASSFEAGETDTQYF TGTGCCAGCAGCTTTGAAGCGGGTGAGACAGATACGCAGTATTTT
TRBJ2-7 TRBV25-1 TRBD2 NA CASSMLRAGAYEQYF TGTGCCAGCAGTATGCTTCGGGCGGGAGCCTACGAGCAGTACTTC
TRBJ2-7 TRBV19 TRBD2 NA CASTPKAAGGYEQYF TGTGCCAGTACCCCTAAGGCGGCGGGAGGGTACGAGCAGTACTTC
TRBJ1-2 TRBV4-2 NA NA CASSQDNEGFRGYTF TGTGCCAGCAGCCAAGATAACGAGGGTTTTAGAGGCTACACCTTC
TRBJ2-2 TRBV28 NA NA CASSSRLGGTGELFF TGTGCCAGCAGTTCCCGACTAGGTGGCACCGGGGAGCTGTTTTTT
TRBJ2-1 TRBV15 TRBD2 NA CATRGGSSPNNEQFF TGTGCCACCAGGGGGGGGAGTTCCCCCAACAATGAGCAGTTCTTC
TRBJ2-2 TRBV11-3 TRBD1 NA CASSSVTGGTGELFF TGTGCCAGCAGCTCCGTTACAGGGGGCACCGGGGAGCTGTTTTTT
TRBJ2-3 TRBV7-8 NA NA CASSLWRDVTSTDTQYF TGTGCCAGCAGCCTTTGGCGGGACGTTACTAGCACAGATACGCAGTATTTT
TRBJ2-1 TRBV5-4 NA NA CASSRTEANEQFF TGTGCCAGCAGCAGGACAGAGGCGAATGAGCAGTTCTTC
TRBJ2-7 TRBV13 TRBD1 NA CASSFRQGSDEQYF TGTGCCAGCAGCTTTCGACAGGGTTCAGACGAGCAGTACTTC
TRBJ2-1 TRBV27 TRBD1 NA CASSLSGTGGYNEQFF TGTGCCAGCAGTTTATCTGGGACAGGGGGGTACAATGAGCAGTTCTTC
TRBJ2-1 TRBV27 NA NA CASSLLDEQFF TGTGCCAGCAGTTTACTAGATGAGCAGTTCTTC
TRBJ1-1 TRBV7-9 NA NA CSSSPVREITEAFF TGTTCCAGCAGTCCGGTTCGGGAGATCACTGAAGCTTTCTTT
TRBJ2-7 TRBV11-2 TRBD1 few CASSSRDRAYEQYF TGTGCCAGCAGCTCTCGGGACAGGGCCTACGAGCAGTACTTC
TRBJ2-1 TRBV9 TRBD1 NA CASSAGTESYNEQFF TGTGCCAGCAGCGCCGGGACAGAGTCCTACAATGAGCAGTTCTTC
TRBJ2-1 TRBV5-1 TRBD2 few CASTQGGTNVEQFF TGTGCCAGCACCCAGGGAGGGACCAACGTTGAGCAGTTCTTC
TRBJ1-3 TRBV10-3 NA NA CAIRRQAAGNTIYF TGTGCCATCAGACGACAGGCCGCTGGAAACACCATATATTTT
TRBJ2-2 TRBV6-5 NA NA CASSYSYRDTGELFF TGTGCCAGCAGTTACTCTTACAGGGACACCGGGGAGCTGTTTTTT
TRBJ2-7 TRBV7-9 NA NA CASSLGQGFVHEQYF TGTGCCAGCAGCTTAGGGCAGGGGTTTGTCCACGAGCAGTACTTC
TRBJ2-3 TRBV28 NA NA CASSPREPGTDTQYF TGTGCCAGCAGCCCACGGGAGCCGGGCACAGATACGCAGTATTTT
TRBJ2-3 TRBV7-2 TRBD2 NA CASSATGTSGVTDTQYF TGTGCCAGCAGCGCAACCGGGACTAGCGGGGTCACAGATACGCAGTATTTT
TRBJ1-5 TRBV30 NA NA CAWRVAGSNQPQHF TGTGCCTGGAGGGTAGCAGGGAGCAATCAGCCCCAGCATTTT
TRBJ1-5 TRBV6-5 TRBD1 once CASSLTGLSNQPQHF TGTGCCAGCAGCCTGACAGGGCTCAGCAATCAGCCCCAGCATTTT
TRBJ1-2 TRBV6-5 NA NA CASSYSRDYGYTF TGTGCCAGCAGTTACTCCAGGGACTATGGCTACACCTTC
TRBJ2-5 TRBV7-2 NA NA CASSPGTFLLETQYF TGTGCCAGCAGCCCCGGGACTTTCCTCCTGGAGACCCAGTACTTC
TRBJ1-4 TRBV13 NA NA CASSPKTRAQGEKLFF TGTGCCAGCAGCCCTAAAACGAGGGCGCAAGGTGAAAAACTGTTTTTT
TRBJ1-5 TRBV2 NA NA CASSSVGANQPQHF TGTGCCAGCAGTTCGGTGGGGGCCAATCAGCCCCAGCATTTT
TRBJ2-2 TRBV7-2 NA NA CASSRRRTIGTGELFF TGTGCCAGCAGCCGACGTCGGACTATAGGGACCGGGGAGCTGTTTTTT